Shown below are 9 T cell receptor beta chains from a single sample sequenced in a study of T cell clones after liver transplantation. Profiling relied on immunoSEQ multiplex PCR, and the TCRdb table lists in-frame clones only, not all of them. The data show 50,000 to 55,000 clones, about 67% seen once. Sequencing used CD4+ T cells from blood, obtained more than 52 months after liver transplant. The source of these receptors is a human patient who received a liver transplant. Some T cells may arise from the graft donor.

This clone was seen a single time. CDR3 region: CASRPGQGYGYTF. For the CDR3, the DNA is TGCGCCAGCAGACCGGGACAGGGATATGGCTACACCTTC. The chain uses TRBV10-2 and TRBJ1-2; 9 bases line up with TRBD1. The CDR3 extends over 13 amino acids. CDR1 is WSHSY, CDR2 SAAADI, per germline. Losses at the gene ends were 6 bases for V and 5 bases for J; bases not matched to a gene: 4.

V and J are TRBV7-9 and TRBJ1-5, with D unclear. V lost 3 bases, J lost 5 bases, and 8 bases lay in between. CDR3 length equals 13 residues. The V gene's germline CDR1 is SEHNR and CDR2 FQNEAQ (reference sequence). DNA for the CDR3: TGTGCCAGCAGCTTGGGAAGCTATCAGCCCCAGCATTTT. Its protein product is CASSLGSYQPQHF.

This clone was observed a single time. The J gene is TRBJ1-5, the V gene TRBV19; D unresolved. Germline CDR1 reads LNHDA; CDR2 reads SQIVND (reference sequence). The CDR3 loop spans 14 amino acids. V was clipped by 5 bases and J by 4 bases, with 12 bases between them. In nucleotides, the CDR3 is TGTGCCAGTAGTTCTAGCAGCGAAAATCAGCCCCAGCATTTT. This gives the protein CASSSSSENQPQHF.

The chain is built from TRBV6-1 and TRBJ1-5; unclear D gene. This CDR3 is 13 amino acids long. Trimming cost V 7 bases and J 7 bases, with 14 bases left between them. CDR1 is MNHNS, CDR2 SASEGT, per germline. This chain's CDR3 is CASKIMGDQPQHF. The CDR3 DNA is TGTGCCAGCAAGATTATGGGAGACCAGCCCCAGCATTTT.

V is TRBV28 and J is TRBJ1-2; 7 nucleotides align to TRBD1. CDR3 length: 15 residues. Trimming removed 4 bases from V and 2 bases from J; junction bases left unmatched: 7. Germline-derived CDR1 and CDR2 are MDHEN and SYDVKM. The CDR3 spells CASSSGQARNYGYTF. CDR3 sequence (DNA): TGTGCCAGCAGTTCTGGACAGGCCCGGAACTATGGCTACACCTTC.

The chain employs TRBV2 and TRBJ2-1; no clear D gene. Per the germline V gene, CDR1 is SNHLY and CDR2 is FYNNEI. The CDR3 contains 13 residues. V dropped 7 bases and J dropped 2 bases, with 9 bases sitting between them. The CDR3 coding sequence is TGTGCCAGCAATGGCGGTCCCTACAATGAGCAGTTCTTC. Its protein is CASNGGPYNEQFF.

The gene calls are TRBV10-2 and TRBJ2-5, with a weak D call TRBD1 (5 bases). The CDR3 is 14 residues long. Germline loops: CDR1 WSHSY, CDR2 SAAADI. V was clipped by 0 bases and J by 7 bases, with 12 bases between them. CDR3 sequence reads: CASSESRQGGTQYF. The CDR3 coding sequence is TGCGCCAGCAGTGAGTCTAGGCAGGGTGGGACCCAGTACTTC.

This rearrangement joins TRBV7-2 to TRBJ1-2; the D gene is possibly TRBD1 (6 bases). The ends were cut back, 5 bases at V and 4 bases at J, with 20 bases in the middle. The germline CDR1 and CDR2 sequences are SGHTA and FQGNSA. The length of the CDR3 is 16 residues. Here the CDR3 reads CASSPRLSAGAYGYTF. In DNA form, the CDR3 reads TGTGCCAGCAGCCCACGCCTATCTGCAGGGGCCTATGGCTACACCTTC.

The chain uses TRBV2 and TRBJ1-4; D not certain. The CDR3 consists of 13 residues. The germline gives CDR1 SNHLY, CDR2 FYNNEI. V dropped 2 bases and J dropped 4 bases, with 5 bases sitting between them. CDR3 amino acids: CASSEQHNEKLFF. The CDR3 DNA reads TGTGCCAGCAGTGAACAGCATAATGAAAAACTGTTTTTT.